A selection of T cell receptor beta chains follows, all from one sample in a study of blood T cell repertoires in COVID-19. Only in-frame clones appear in the TCRdb table, and some are missing; sequencing was by immunoSEQ multiplex PCR. The sample has about 120,000 clones; roughly 81% are singletons. The sequenced material came from peripheral blood. Receptors were obtained from a human donor in a cohort sampled during active COVID-19. Each CDR3 is given with its conserved first and last residue. A D gene is named only where the DNA matches it firmly. A clone size is listed for some rows: how often the clone was seen (once, few, many), or a class if it is expanded.

j_gene	d_gene	v_gene	abundance	CDR3aa	CDR3nt
TRBJ1-6	-	TRBV5-1	-	CASSATGGRSPLHF	TGCGCCAGCAGCGCGACCGGGGGGCGATCGCCCCTCCACTTT
TRBJ2-7	-	TRBV6-6	-	CASSYGGALTEQYF	TGTGCCAGCAGTTACGGGGGCGCGCTTACCGAGCAGTACTTC
TRBJ2-2	-	TRBV12-3/TRBV12-4	-	CASSDSNTGELFF	TGTGCCAGTTCGGACAGTAACACCGGGGAGCTGTTTTTT
TRBJ2-7	-	TRBV6-2/TRBV6-3	-	CASSGTGTRGLNEQYF	TGTGCCAGCAGTGGGACCGGAACCAGGGGTTTGAACGAGCAGTACTTC
TRBJ2-7	TRBD1	TRBV6-1	few	CASSEGQGSYEQYF	TGTGCCAGCAGTGAGGGACAGGGGTCCTACGAGCAGTACTTC
TRBJ1-5	-	TRBV18	few	CASSTRENQPQHF	TGTGCCAGCTCGACCCGGGAGAATCAGCCCCAGCATTTT
TRBJ2-1	TRBD2	TRBV28	-	CASSLLLGGTSRNEQFF	TGTGCCAGCAGTTTACTCCTAGGGGGGACTAGCAGGAATGAGCAGTTCTTC
TRBJ2-3	-	TRBV11-3	once	CASSLGGSADTQYF	TGTGCCAGCAGCTTAGGCGGAAGCGCAGATACGCAGTATTTT
TRBJ1-2	-	TRBV30	-	CAWGGGEDTPNGYTF	TGTGCCTGGGGAGGTGGTGAGGACACCCCCAATGGCTACACCTTC
TRBJ2-7	-	TRBV6-2/TRBV6-3	-	CASSYSTGYEQYF	TGTGCCAGCAGTTACTCGACAGGCTACGAGCAGTACTTC
TRBJ1-6	TRBD1	TRBV4-1	-	CASSHGTGQDSPLHF	TGCGCCAGCAGCCACGGGACAGGGCAGGATTCACCCCTCCACTTT
TRBJ2-7	-	TRBV7-2	-	CASSSFLGGASVGQYF	TGTGCCAGCAGCTCCTTCCTAGGCGGGGCTTCCGTTGGGCAGTACTTC
TRBJ2-7	-	TRBV21-1	-	CASSTGLAGGKYEQYF	TGTGCCAGCAGCACAGGACTAGCGGGAGGTAAGTACGAGCAGTACTTC
TRBJ2-4	TRBD1	TRBV5-1	-	CASSLLGQDGIQYF	TGCGCCAGCAGTTTACTTGGACAGGACGGCATTCAGTACTTC
TRBJ2-1	-	TRBV28	-	CASSLPGRSYNEQFF	TGTGCCAGCAGTTTACCGGGGAGATCGTACAATGAGCAGTTCTTC
TRBJ2-7	-	TRBV20-1	-	CSTGVSYEQYF	TGTAGCACAGGAGTCTCCTACGAGCAGTACTTC
TRBJ1-2	-	TRBV6-2/TRBV6-3	few	CASSYRAHGYTF	TGTGCCAGCAGTTACAGAGCCCATGGCTACACCTTC
TRBJ2-2	-	TRBV19	-	CASSSATRWGELFF	TGTGCCAGTAGTAGCGCCACGAGGTGGGGGGAGCTGTTTTTT
TRBJ2-7	-	TRBV2	-	CASRDTLSYEQYF	TGTGCCAGCAGGGACACCCTCTCCTACGAGCAGTACTTC
TRBJ2-7	-	TRBV9	-	CASSPGPPNFEQYF	TGTGCCAGCAGCCCAGGCCCTCCGAACTTCGAGCAGTACTTC
TRBJ2-3	TRBD1	TRBV7-9	-	CASSIRQGAADTQYF	TGTGCCAGCAGCATCCGACAGGGGGCGGCAGATACGCAGTATTTT
TRBJ1-4	-	TRBV28	-	CAGNSRGGKLFF	TGTGCCGGAAACAGCAGGGGTGGAAAACTGTTTTTT
TRBJ1-5	-	TRBV7-2	-	CASSFTGNQPQHF	TGTGCCAGCAGCTTTACAGGGAATCAGCCCCAGCATTTT
TRBJ1-2	TRBD1	TRBV27	once	CASSPGTGGISDGYTF	TGTGCCAGCAGTCCAGGGACAGGGGGCATTAGCGATGGCTACACCTTC
TRBJ2-1	TRBD1	TRBV19	once	CASSSRTGWANNEQFF	TGTGCCAGTAGTAGCCGGACAGGATGGGCCAATAATGAGCAGTTCTTC
TRBJ2-5	TRBD2	TRBV7-9	-	CASSPGLAGEETQYF	TGTGCCAGCAGCCCCGGACTAGCGGGAGAAGAGACCCAGTACTTC
TRBJ1-1	TRBD1	TRBV10-3	-	CAISGTSGGYTEAFF	TGTGCCATCAGTGGAACTTCAGGGGGTTACACTGAAGCTTTCTTT
TRBJ2-1	-	TRBV6-5	-	CASRRDSSYNEQFF	TGTGCCAGCAGGCGGGACAGCTCCTACAATGAGCAGTTCTTC
TRBJ2-7	-	TRBV12-3/TRBV12-4	-	CASSLRQAYEQYF	TGTGCCAGCAGTTTGAGACAGGCCTACGAGCAGTACTTC
TRBJ2-7	-	TRBV24-1	-	CATSVRSYEQYF	TGTGCCACCAGTGTGCGGAGCTACGAGCAGTACTTC
TRBJ1-4	-	TRBV2	-	CASRPGSEKLFF	TGTGCCAGCAGACCGGGTAGCGAAAAACTGTTTTTT
TRBJ1-6	-	TRBV6-1	-	CASSERRTANNSPLHF	TGTGCCAGCAGTGAAAGGAGGACAGCAAATAATTCACCCCTCCACTTT
TRBJ1-5	-	TRBV19	-	CASRRTENSNQPQHF	TGTGCCAGTAGAAGGACAGAAAATAGCAATCAGCCCCAGCATTTT
TRBJ1-5	-	TRBV6-1	-	CASTESDNFSNQPQHF	TGTGCCAGCACTGAATCGGACAATTTTTCCAATCAGCCCCAGCATTTT
TRBJ1-2	-	TRBV5-1	-	CASSTTGSGGYTF	TGCGCCAGCAGCACCACAGGTTCCGGCGGCTACACCTTC
TRBJ2-7	TRBD2	TRBV6-1	-	CASSEWWAGEGTDEQYF	TGTGCCAGCAGTGAATGGTGGGCGGGAGAGGGGACGGACGAGCAGTACTTC
TRBJ2-3	-	TRBV6-5	-	CASSYNRHPDTQYF	TGTGCCAGCAGTTATAACAGACATCCAGATACGCAGTATTTT
TRBJ2-7	-	TRBV10-3	-	CATTGLVEHEQYF	TGTGCCACCACGGGACTCGTCGAGCACGAGCAGTACTTC
TRBJ2-7	-	TRBV5-1	-	CASSLDPPTYEQYF	TGCGCCAGCAGCTTGGATCCACCTACTTACGAGCAGTACTTC
TRBJ1-4	-	TRBV4-3	-	CASSQDFRPGSIEKLFF	TGCGCCAGCAGCCAAGATTTCCGGCCAGGGTCAATTGAAAAACTGTTTTTT
TRBJ2-4	-	TRBV11-3	-	CASSFGGAKNIQYF	TGTGCCAGCAGCTTTGGGGGGGCCAAAAACATTCAGTACTTC
TRBJ1-4	-	TRBV19	-	CASSTRGGPNEKLFF	TGTGCCAGTAGTACCCGGGGGGGGCCTAATGAAAAACTGTTTTTT
TRBJ1-1	-	TRBV5-4	-	CASSLGRRNTEAFF	TGTGCCAGCAGCTTGGGGCGGAGGAACACTGAAGCTTTCTTT
TRBJ1-5	-	TRBV30	-	CAWSSGRDQPQHF	TGTGCCTGGAGTAGCGGGCGGGATCAGCCCCAGCATTTT
TRBJ2-5	TRBD2	TRBV7-2	-	CASSSTGTSGSPRGTQYF	TGTGCCAGCAGCTCTACTGGGACTAGCGGCAGCCCGAGAGGGACCCAGTACTTC
TRBJ1-2	TRBD1	TRBV7-2	-	CASSLAYRGRGGYTF	TGTGCCAGCAGCTTAGCGTACAGGGGGCGGGGTGGCTACACCTTC
TRBJ1-5	TRBD1	TRBV19	-	CATGTGNSNQPQHF	TGTGCCACTGGGACAGGGAATAGCAATCAGCCCCAGCATTTT
TRBJ2-7	-	TRBV6-5	-	CASSYRSGGYYEQYF	TGTGCCAGCAGTTACCGTTCAGGGGGGTACTACGAGCAGTACTTC
TRBJ2-5	-	TRBV6-2/TRBV6-3	-	CASSYYETQYF	TGTGCCAGCAGTTATTATGAGACCCAGTACTTC
TRBJ1-4	-	TRBV5-5	-	CASSRSIGPLGQTNEKLFF	TGTGCCAGCAGTAGGAGTATCGGCCCTCTGGGGCAAACTAATGAAAAACTGTTTTTT